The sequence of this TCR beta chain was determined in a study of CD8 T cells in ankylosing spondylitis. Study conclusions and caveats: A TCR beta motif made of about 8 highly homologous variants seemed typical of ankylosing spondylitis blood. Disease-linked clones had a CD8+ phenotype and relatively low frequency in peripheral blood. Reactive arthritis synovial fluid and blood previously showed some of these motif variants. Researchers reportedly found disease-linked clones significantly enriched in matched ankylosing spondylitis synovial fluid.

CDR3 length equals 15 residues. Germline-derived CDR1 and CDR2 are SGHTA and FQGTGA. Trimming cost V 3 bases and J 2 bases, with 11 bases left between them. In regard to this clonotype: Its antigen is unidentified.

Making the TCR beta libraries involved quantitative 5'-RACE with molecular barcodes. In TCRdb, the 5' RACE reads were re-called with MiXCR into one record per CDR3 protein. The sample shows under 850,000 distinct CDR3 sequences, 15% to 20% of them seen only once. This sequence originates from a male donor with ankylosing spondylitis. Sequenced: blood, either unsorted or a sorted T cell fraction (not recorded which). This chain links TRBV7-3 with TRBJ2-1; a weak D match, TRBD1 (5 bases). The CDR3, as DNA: TGTGCCAGCAGCTTCGATACAGGAACCTACAATGAGCAGTTCTTC. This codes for CASSFDTGTYNEQFF.